These 8 T cell receptor beta chains originate from one sample sequenced in a study of blood T cells in healthy people across ages. For the second PCR, which ran for 7 to 11 cycles, a sample-barcoded 5' primer and a J-beta primer mix were used. TCRdb ran MiXCR on the 5' RACE reads and lists one entry per CDR3 protein. The sample contains hundreds of thousands of distinct CDR3 sequences, around half of which appear only once. The sample consisted of blood. Every receptor here comes from a man at least 80 years old in good health.

The V gene is TRBV4-1, the J gene TRBJ2-4, with D tentatively TRBD1 or TRBD2 (6 bases each). The J call may be incorrect, as the DNA end agrees better with TRBJ2-5. In germline, CDR1 is MGHRA, CDR2 YSYEKL. The CDR3 loop spans 14 amino acids. The CDR3 DNA is TGCGCCAGCAGCCGGGAAGGGGGAGGCAAGACCCAGTACTTC. This encodes CASSREGGGKTQYF.

To note about this clonotype: A much larger clone lies a single base off, so this may be a read error. The rearrangement links TRBV5-6 to TRBJ2-4; D call uncertain. The DNA end favors TRBJ2-7, so the J call may be wrong. From germline, CDR1 is SGHDT and CDR2 YYEEEE. The CDR3 totals 13 residues. The CDR3 sequence is CASSGSFLSEQYF. The CDR3, as DNA: TGTGCCAGCAGTGGGTCTTTCTTGAGCGAGCAGTACTTC.

The chain couples TRBV7-9 to TRBJ2-2; 9 bases agree with TRBD1. CDR3 size: 15 residues. V shed 6 bases and J 4 bases; nucleotides not matched to a gene: 6. CDR1 and CDR2 (germline): SEHNR, FQNEAQ (reference sequence). CDR3 sequence (DNA): TGTGCCAGCAGTCGGACAGGGGTATCCACCGGGGAGCTGTTTTTT. Its translation is CASSRTGVSTGELFF.

V is TRBV10-2 and J is TRBJ1-2; 12 bases agree with TRBD1. With V trimmed by 2 bases and J by 5 bases, 6 bases remained unmatched. The CDR3 consists of 16 residues. Germline V lookup: CDR1 WSHSY, CDR2 SAAADI. CDR3 DNA: TGCGCCAGCAGTGAGGGGGGACAGGGGGCGAGGTATGGCTACACCTTC. It yields the protein CASSEGGQGARYGYTF.

This clonotype was observed a few times. The chain is built from TRBV4-2 and TRBJ2-7; the match to TRBD2 covers 7 bases. CDR1 is LGHNA and CDR2 is YNFKEQ in the germline V gene. This CDR3 has 15 residues. Trimming removed 1 base from V and 5 bases from J; junction bases left unmatched: 8. The DNA of the CDR3 is TGTGCCAGCAGCCAAGTGGTGGCAGGGAGGGACGAGCAGTACTTC. This encodes CASSQVVAGRDEQYF.

This clonotype was picked up many times. The rearrangement uses TRBV29-1 and TRBJ2-5, with D possibly TRBD2 on 7 matching bases. Germline CDR1 is SQVTM and CDR2 is ANQGSEA. V lost 8 bases and J lost 4, with 20 bases in between. The CDR3 sequence is 14 residues long. The CDR3 nucleotides read TGCAGCATAGGGGGGGGAGGGCCCTTAGAGACCCAGTACTTC. It translates to CSIGGGGPLETQYF.

The J gene is TRBJ1-2, the V gene TRBV28; 9 positions agree with TRBD1. The germline V gene encodes CDR1 MDHEN and CDR2 SYDVKM. The CDR3 extends over 14 amino acids. J gave up 3 bases and V 6 bases, and 5 bases lay outside the gene matches. The DNA of the CDR3 is TGTGCCAGCAGCCGCGGGACAGGGTACTATGGCTACACCTTC. Translated, it gives CASSRGTGYYGYTF.

This clonotype was seen a handful of times. This chain connects TRBV20-1 to TRBJ2-5; the D gene could be TRBD1 or TRBD2 (6 bases each). Trimming took 2 bases from V and 2 from J, leaving 18 bases between them. This CDR3 has 16 amino acids. In germline, CDR1 is DFQATT, CDR2 SNEGSKA (reference sequence). CDR3 DNA: TGCAGTGCTAGAACCGGGAGAGGGGGAAAACAAGAGACCCAGTACTTC. It is translated as CSARTGRGGKQETQYF.